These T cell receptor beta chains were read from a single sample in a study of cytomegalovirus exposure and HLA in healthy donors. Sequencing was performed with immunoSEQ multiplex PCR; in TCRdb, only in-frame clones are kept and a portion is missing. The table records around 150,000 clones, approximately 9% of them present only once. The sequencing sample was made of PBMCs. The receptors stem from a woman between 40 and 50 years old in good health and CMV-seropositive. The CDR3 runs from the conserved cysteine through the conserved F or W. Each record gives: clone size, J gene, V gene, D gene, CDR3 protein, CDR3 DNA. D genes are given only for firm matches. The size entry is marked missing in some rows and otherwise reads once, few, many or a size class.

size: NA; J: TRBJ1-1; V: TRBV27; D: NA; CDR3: CASSNDRTTEAFF; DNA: TGTGCCAGCAGTAACGACAGGACCACTGAAGCTTTCTTT
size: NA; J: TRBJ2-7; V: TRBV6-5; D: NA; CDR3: CASSSPYEQYF; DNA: TGTGCCAGCAGTAGCCCCTACGAGCAGTACTTC
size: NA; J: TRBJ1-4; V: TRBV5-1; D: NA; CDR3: CASSLGGNEKLFF; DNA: TGCGCCAGCAGCTTGGGCGGTAATGAAAAACTGTTTTTT
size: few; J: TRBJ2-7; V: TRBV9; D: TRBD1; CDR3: CASSTTGFSYEQYF; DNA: TGTGCCAGCAGCACGACAGGGTTTTCCTACGAGCAGTACTTC
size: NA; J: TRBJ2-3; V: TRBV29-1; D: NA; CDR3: CSVGHLDTDTQYF; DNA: TGCAGCGTAGGACATCTCGATACAGATACGCAGTATTTT
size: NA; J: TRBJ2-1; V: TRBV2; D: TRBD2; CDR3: CASMVSGGSYNEQFF; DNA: TGTGCCAGCATGGTTAGCGGGGGATCCTACAATGAGCAGTTCTTC
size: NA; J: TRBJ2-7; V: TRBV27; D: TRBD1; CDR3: CASSLYRGLSSEQYF; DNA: TGTGCCAGCAGTTTGTACAGGGGGCTAAGTTCCGAGCAGTACTTC
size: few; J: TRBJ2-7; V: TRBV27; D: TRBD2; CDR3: CASSRSGVSSYEQYF; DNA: TGTGCCAGCAGCCGCAGCGGGGTTAGCTCCTACGAGCAGTACTTC
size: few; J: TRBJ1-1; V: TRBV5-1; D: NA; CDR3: CASSLGGDTEAFF; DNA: TGCGCCAGCAGCTTGGGGGGAGACACTGAAGCTTTCTTT
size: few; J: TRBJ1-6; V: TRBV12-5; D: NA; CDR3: CASGLGGLKDSPLHF; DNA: TGTGCTAGTGGTTTGGGGGGGCTTAAGGATTCACCCCTCCACTTT
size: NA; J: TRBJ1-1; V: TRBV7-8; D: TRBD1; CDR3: CASSLDRGLNTEAFF; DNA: TGTGCCAGCAGCCTAGACAGGGGCCTTAACACTGAAGCTTTCTTT
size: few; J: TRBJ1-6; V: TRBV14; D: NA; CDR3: CASSVGLPRNSPLHF; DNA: TGTGCCAGCAGCGTAGGACTCCCGCGGAATTCACCCCTCCACTTT
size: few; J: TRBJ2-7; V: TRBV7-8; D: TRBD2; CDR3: CASSFGLAGSSYEQYF; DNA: TGTGCCAGCAGCTTTGGCCTAGCGGGGAGCTCCTACGAGCAGTACTTC
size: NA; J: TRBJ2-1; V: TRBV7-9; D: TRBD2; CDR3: CASSLALAGGSYNEQFF; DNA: TGTGCCAGCAGCTTAGCGTTAGCGGGGGGCTCCTACAATGAGCAGTTCTTC
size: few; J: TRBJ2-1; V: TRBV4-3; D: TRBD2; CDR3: CASSQVVGGGDNEQFF; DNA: TGCGCCAGCAGCCAAGTGGTCGGGGGAGGGGACAATGAGCAGTTCTTC
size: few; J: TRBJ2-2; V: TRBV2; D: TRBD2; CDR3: CASSLAGGTGELFF; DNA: TGTGCCAGCAGTCTAGCGGGGGGGACCGGGGAGCTGTTTTTT
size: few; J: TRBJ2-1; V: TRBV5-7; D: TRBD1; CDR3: CASSRRQGLSPTKQFF; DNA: TGTGCCAGCAGCCGACGACAGGGCCTTTCCCCCACGAAGCAGTTCTTC
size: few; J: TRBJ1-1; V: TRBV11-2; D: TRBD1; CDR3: CASSLDLPGTGDTEAFF; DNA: TGTGCCAGCAGCTTAGATCTGCCCGGGACAGGAGACACTGAAGCTTTCTTT
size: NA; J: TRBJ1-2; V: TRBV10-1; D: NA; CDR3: CASSETGDYGYTF; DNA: TGCGCCAGCAGTGAGACGGGGGACTATGGCTACACCTTC
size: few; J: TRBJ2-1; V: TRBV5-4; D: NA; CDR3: CASSVSGEQFF; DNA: TGTGCCAGCAGCGTATCAGGGGAGCAGTTCTTC
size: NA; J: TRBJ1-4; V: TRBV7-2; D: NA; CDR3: CASSLALNGFEKLFF; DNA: TGTGCCAGCAGCTTAGCGCTTAACGGGTTTGAAAAACTGTTTTTT
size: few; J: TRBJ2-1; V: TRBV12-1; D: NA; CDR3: CASSLPPFF; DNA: TGTGCCAGCAGCCTCCCTCCGTTCTTC
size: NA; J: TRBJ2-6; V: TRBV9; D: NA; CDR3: CASSVVASGANVLTF; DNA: TGTGCCAGCAGCGTAGTAGCCTCTGGGGCCAACGTCCTGACTTTC
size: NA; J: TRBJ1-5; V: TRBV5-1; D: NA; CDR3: CASSLGQENQPQHF; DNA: TGCGCCAGCAGCTTGGGACAGGAAAATCAGCCCCAGCATTTT
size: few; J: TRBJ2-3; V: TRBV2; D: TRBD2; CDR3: CASSDLASGGIFDTQYF; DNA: TGTGCCAGCAGTGATTTGGCTAGCGGGGGGATTTTCGATACGCAGTATTTT
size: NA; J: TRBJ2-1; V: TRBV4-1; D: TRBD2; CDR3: CASSQEGRSGGVNEQFF; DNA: TGCGCCAGCAGCCAAGAAGGGAGAAGCGGGGGGGTCAATGAGCAGTTCTTC
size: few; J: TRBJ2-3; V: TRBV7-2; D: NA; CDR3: CASSLRSAGRLTDTQYF; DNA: TGTGCCAGCAGCTTAAGGTCCGCGGGAAGACTTACAGATACGCAGTATTTT
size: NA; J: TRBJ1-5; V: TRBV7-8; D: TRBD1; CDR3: CASSPDRERLSGQPQHF; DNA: TGTGCCAGCAGCCCTGACAGGGAGAGATTGTCGGGACAGCCCCAGCATTTT
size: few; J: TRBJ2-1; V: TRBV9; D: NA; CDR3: CASSVDPRGVSNEQFF; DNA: TGTGCCAGCAGCGTAGATCCCAGGGGGGTGTCCAATGAGCAGTTCTTC
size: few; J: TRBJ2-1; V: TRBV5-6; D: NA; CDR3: CASSLMSNEQFF; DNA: TGTGCCAGCAGCTTGATGAGCAATGAGCAGTTCTTC
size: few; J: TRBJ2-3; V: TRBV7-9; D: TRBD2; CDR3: CASSPGLAGTPTDTQYF; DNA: TGTGCCAGCAGCCCCGGACTAGCGGGGACTCCCACAGATACGCAGTATTTT
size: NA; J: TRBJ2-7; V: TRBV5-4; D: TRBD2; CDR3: CASSPGTSIYEQYF; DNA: TGTGCCAGCAGTCCTGGGACTAGCATCTACGAGCAGTACTTC
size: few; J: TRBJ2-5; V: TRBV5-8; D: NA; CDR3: CASSLALGEETQYF; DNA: TGTGCCAGCAGCTTGGCCCTGGGCGAAGAGACCCAGTACTTC
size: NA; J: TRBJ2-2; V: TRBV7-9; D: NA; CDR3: CASSLGNSGYTGELFF; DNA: TGTGCCAGCAGCCTTGGTAATAGCGGTTACACCGGGGAGCTGTTTTTT
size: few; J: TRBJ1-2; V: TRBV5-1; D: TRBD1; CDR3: CASSSGQGRTHGYTF; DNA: TGCGCCAGCAGCAGCGGACAGGGGAGGACGCATGGCTACACCTTC
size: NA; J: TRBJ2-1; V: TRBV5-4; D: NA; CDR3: CASSLAQTRVF; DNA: TGTGCCAGCAGCTTGGCGCAGACGAGGGTCTTC